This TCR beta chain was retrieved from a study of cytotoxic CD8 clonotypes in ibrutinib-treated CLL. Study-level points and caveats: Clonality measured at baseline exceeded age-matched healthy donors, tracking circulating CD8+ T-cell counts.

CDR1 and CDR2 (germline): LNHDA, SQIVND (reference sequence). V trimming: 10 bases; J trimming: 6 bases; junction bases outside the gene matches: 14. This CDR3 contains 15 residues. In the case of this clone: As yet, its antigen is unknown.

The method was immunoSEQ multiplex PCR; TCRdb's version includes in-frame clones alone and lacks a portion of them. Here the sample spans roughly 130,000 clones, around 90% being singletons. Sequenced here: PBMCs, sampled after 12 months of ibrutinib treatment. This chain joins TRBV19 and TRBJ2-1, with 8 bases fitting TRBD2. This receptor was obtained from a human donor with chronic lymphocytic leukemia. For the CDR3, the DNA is TGTGCCATCCCACCCGGGGGGGAGGGCGTCAATGAGCAGTTCTTC. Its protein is CAIPPGGEGVNEQFF.